What follows is one T cell receptor beta chain and its context. Seattle's enrolled individuals joined amid active infection and were then monitored longitudinally. The length of the CDR3 is 15 residues. Germline values: CDR1 GTSNPN, CDR2 SVGIG (reference sequence). With 2 bases clipped from V and 3 bases from J, the junction kept 6 bases outside the gene matches. This sample was taken from a study of blood T cell repertoires in COVID-19. The overall study: There were acute and convalescent COVID-19 samples, and they came from the United States, Italy and Spain. Sample material is recorded as cDNA or gDNA derived from T cells, B-cell-depleted T cells, or PBMCs.

In the source study's methods: Reference gene primers were amplified, and this amplification served to estimate nucleated cell counts. Some clones are missing from TCRdb's copy, which holds only in-frame ones; the method was immunoSEQ multiplex PCR. The V and J calls and clone size are taken from that table; D and trimming were inferred from the DNA. Of 250,000 to 350,000 clones in the sample, approximately 84% were seen once. This rearrangement joins TRBV30 to TRBJ2-2; TRBD1 agrees at 7 bases. The receptor was derived from a human donor with COVID-19, enrolled during active disease. The donor label of this sample is uncertain. Sequenced input: peripheral blood. The CDR3 loop reads CAWSPRDRYTGELFF. In nucleotides, the CDR3 is TGTGCCTGGAGTCCCAGGGACAGATACACCGGGGAGCTGTTTTTT.